Detailed here is one T cell receptor beta chain. The entry originates in a study of T-cell memory formation after mild COVID-19. Using its own MiXCR run on the 5' RACE reads, TCRdb lists one record per CDR3 protein. Found here are roughly 410,000 distinct CDR3 sequences, around 24% of them singletons; the top ten hold 7.5% to 10%. Sequencing was carried out using PBMCs or a T cell subset sorted from them (not recorded which). This sequence originates from an adult woman who had mild COVID-19 (a few samples of this study predate the infection). Cell type and time point are not known.

This chain's CDR3 is CASSLDDGWDTDTQYF. DNA of the CDR3: TGTGCCAGCAGCTTAGATGATGGGTGGGACACAGATACGCAGTATTTT. The V and J genes are TRBV11-3 and TRBJ2-3; D is uncertain. V gave up 0 bases and J gave up 2 bases, with 12 bases separating them. From germline, CDR1 is SGHNT and CDR2 YENEEA. This CDR3 contains 16 residues.